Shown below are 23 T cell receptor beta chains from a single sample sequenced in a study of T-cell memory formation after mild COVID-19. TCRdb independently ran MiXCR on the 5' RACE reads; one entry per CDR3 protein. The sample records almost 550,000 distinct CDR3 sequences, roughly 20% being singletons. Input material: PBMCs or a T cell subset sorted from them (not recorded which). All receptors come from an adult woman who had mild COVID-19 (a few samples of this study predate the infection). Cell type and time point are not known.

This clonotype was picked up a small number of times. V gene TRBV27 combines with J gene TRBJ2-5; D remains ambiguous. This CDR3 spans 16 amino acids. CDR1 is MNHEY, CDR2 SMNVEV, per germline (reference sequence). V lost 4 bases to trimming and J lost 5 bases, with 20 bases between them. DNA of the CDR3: TGTGCCAGCAGTTACAGTCGGGCAGAGCTTCAGGAGACCCAGTACTTC. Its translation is CASSYSRAELQETQYF.

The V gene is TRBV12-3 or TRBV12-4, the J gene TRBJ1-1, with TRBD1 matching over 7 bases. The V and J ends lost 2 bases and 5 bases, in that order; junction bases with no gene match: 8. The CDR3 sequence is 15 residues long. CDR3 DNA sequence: TGTGCCAGCAGTTTACTGGGCAGGGGGGGGACTGAAGCTTTCTTT. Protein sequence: CASSLLGRGGTEAFF.

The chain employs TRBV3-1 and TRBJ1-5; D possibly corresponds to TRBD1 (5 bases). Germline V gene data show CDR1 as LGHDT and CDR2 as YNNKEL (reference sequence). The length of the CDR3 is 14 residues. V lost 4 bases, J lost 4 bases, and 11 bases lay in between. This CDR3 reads CASSLGRINQPQHF. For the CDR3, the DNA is TGTGCCAGCAGCCTGGGACGGATAAATCAGCCCCAGCATTTT.

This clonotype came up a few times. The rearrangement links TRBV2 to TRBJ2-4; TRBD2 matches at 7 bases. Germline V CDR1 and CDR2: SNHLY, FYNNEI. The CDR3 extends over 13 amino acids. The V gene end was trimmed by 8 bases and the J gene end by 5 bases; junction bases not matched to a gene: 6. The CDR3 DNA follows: TGTGCCAGCCTGGGGGGGACCGAAAACATTCAGTACTTC. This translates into CASLGGTENIQYF.

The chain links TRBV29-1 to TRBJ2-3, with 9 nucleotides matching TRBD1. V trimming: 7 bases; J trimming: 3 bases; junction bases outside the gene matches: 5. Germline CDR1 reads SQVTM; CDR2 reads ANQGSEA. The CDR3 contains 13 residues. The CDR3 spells CSAYDRGTDTQYF. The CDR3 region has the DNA TGCAGCGCTTATGACAGGGGGACAGATACGCAGTATTTT.

The CDR3 loop reads CASTIVGQSTDTQYF. The CDR3 coding sequence is TGTGCCAGCACAATCGTCGGGCAGAGCACAGATACGCAGTATTTT. V and J are TRBV2 and TRBJ2-3, with unresolved D. The CDR3 extends over 15 amino acids. The germline CDR1 and CDR2 sequences are SNHLY and FYNNEI. V dropped 7 bases and J dropped 0 bases, with 14 bases sitting between them.

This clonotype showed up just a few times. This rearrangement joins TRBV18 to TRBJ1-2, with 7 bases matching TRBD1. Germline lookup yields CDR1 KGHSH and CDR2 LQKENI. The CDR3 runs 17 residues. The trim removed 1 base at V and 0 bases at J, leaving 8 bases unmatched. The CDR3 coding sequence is TGTGCCAGCTCACCACTAGCTTCAGGGGGAACTAACTATGGCTACACCTTC. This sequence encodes CASSPLASGGTNYGYTF.

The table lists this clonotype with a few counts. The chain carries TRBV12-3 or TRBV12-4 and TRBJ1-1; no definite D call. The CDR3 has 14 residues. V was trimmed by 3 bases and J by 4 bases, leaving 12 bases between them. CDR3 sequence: CASSFEGRSTEAFF. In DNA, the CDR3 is TGTGCCAGCAGTTTTGAAGGCAGAAGCACTGAAGCTTTCTTT.

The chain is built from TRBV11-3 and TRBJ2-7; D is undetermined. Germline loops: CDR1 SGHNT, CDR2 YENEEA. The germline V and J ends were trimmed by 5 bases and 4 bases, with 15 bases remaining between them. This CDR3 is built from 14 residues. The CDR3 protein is CASSPPSAGYEQYF. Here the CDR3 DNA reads TGTGCCAGCAGCCCTCCCTCTGCCGGGTACGAGCAGTACTTC.

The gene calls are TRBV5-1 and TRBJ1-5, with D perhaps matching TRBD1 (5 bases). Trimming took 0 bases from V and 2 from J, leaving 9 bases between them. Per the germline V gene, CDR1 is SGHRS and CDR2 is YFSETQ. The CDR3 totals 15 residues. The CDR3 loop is CASSLDGDGNQPQHF. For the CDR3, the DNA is TGCGCCAGCAGCTTGGATGGGGACGGCAATCAGCCCCAGCATTTT.

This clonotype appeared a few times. CDR3 loop: CSAGGTVNSPLHF. The CDR3 region has the DNA TGCAGTGCGGGGGGGACAGTTAATTCACCCCTCCACTTT. V gene TRBV20-1 combines with J gene TRBJ1-6; 7 nucleotides line up with TRBD1. Trimming took 6 bases from V and 6 from J; bases not matched to a gene: 5. CDR3 length equals 13 residues. CDR1 is DFQATT, CDR2 SNEGSKA, per germline (reference sequence).

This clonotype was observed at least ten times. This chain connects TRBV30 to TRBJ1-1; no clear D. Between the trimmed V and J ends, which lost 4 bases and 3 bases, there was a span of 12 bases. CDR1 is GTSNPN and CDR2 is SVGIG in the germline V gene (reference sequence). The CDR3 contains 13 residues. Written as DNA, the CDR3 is TGTGCCTGGACCCCTTCCTTTTACACTGAAGCTTTCTTT. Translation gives CAWTPSFYTEAFF.

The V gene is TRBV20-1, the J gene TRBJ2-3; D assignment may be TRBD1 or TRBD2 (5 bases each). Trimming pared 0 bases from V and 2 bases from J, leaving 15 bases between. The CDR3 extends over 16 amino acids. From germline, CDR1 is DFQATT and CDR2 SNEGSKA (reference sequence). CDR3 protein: CSARDRGRDYTDTQYF. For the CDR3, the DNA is TGCAGTGCTAGAGATAGGGGCCGAGACTACACAGATACGCAGTATTTT.

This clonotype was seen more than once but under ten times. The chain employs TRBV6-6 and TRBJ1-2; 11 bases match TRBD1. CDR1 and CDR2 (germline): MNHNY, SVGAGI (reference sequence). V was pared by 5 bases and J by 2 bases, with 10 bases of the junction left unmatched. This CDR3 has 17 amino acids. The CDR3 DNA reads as TGTGCCAGCAGTCGAGGGACAGGGGGGGTCGGGAACTATGGCTACACCTTC. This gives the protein CASSRGTGGVGNYGYTF.

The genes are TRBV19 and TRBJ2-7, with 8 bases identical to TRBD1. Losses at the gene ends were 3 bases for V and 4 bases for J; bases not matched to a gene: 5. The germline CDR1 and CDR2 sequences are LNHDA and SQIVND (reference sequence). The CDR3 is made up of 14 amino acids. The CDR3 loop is CASSIVTGEYEQYF. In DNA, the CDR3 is TGTGCCAGTAGTATCGTGACAGGGGAATACGAGCAGTACTTC.

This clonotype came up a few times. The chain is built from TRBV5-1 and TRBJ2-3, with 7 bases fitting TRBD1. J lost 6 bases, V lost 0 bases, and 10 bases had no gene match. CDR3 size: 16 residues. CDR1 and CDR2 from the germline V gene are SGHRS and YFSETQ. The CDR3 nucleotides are TGCGCCAGCAGCTTGGAGGGGGCAGCGGACGGGGATACGCAGTATTTT. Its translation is CASSLEGAADGDTQYF. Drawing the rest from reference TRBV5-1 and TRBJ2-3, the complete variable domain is KAGVTQTPRYLIKTRGQQVTLSCSPISGHRSVSWYQQTPGQGLQFLFEYFSETQRNKGNFPGRFSGRQFSNSRSEMNVSTLELGDSALYLCASSLEGAADGDTQYFGPGTRLTVL.

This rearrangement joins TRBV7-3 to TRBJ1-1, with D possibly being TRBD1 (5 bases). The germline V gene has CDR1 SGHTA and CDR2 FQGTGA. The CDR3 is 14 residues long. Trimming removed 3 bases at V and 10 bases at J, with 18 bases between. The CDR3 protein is CASSLTPGSVGAFF. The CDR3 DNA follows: TGTGCCAGCAGCTTGACCCCAGGGTCCGTGGGAGCTTTCTTT.

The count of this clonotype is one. The CDR3 here is CASSFLQGARGYGYTF. CDR3 coding DNA: TGCGCCAGCAGCTTCTTACAGGGGGCGCGGGGCTATGGCTACACCTTC. V is TRBV5-1 and J is TRBJ1-2; 9 nucleotides agree with TRBD1. This CDR3 has 16 amino acids. The germline gives CDR1 SGHRS, CDR2 YFSETQ. V dropped 2 bases and J dropped 4; count of bases not matched to a gene: 9.

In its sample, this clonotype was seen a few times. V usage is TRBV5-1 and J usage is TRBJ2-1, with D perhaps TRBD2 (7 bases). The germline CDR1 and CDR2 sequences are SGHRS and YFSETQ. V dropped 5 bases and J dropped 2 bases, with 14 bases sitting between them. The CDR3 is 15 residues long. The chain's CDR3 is CASSLGGDTYNEQFF. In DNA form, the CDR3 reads TGCGCCAGCAGTTTAGGGGGGGACACCTACAATGAGCAGTTCTTC.

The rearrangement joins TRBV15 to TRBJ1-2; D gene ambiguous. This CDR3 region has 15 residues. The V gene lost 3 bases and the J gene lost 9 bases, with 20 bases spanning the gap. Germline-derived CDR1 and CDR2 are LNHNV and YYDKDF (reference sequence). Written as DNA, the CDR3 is TGTGCCACCAGCAGCCTTGACGGCCCCCTAGGGAGCTACACCTTC. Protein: CATSSLDGPLGSYTF.

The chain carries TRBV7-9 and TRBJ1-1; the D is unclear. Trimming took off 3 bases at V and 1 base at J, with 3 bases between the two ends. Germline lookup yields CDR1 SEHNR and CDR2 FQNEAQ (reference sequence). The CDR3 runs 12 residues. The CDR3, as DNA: TGTGCCAGCAGCTTTTCGAACACTGAAGCTTTCTTT. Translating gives CASSFSNTEAFF.

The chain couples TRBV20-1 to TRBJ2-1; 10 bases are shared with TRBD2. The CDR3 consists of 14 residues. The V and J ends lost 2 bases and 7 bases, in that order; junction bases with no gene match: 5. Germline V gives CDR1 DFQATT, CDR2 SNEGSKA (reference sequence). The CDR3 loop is CSARRSGGVNEQFF. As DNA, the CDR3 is TGCAGTGCTAGACGGAGCGGGGGGGTTAATGAGCAGTTCTTC.

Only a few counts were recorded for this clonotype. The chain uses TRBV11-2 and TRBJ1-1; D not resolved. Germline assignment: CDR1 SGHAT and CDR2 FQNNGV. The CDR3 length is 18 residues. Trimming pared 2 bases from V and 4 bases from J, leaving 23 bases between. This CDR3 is CASSLRRTYSGVITEAFF. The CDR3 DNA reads TGTGCCAGCAGCTTACGCCGGACGTATTCCGGGGTAATCACTGAAGCTTTCTTT.